A single sample is the source of the 25 T cell receptor beta chains below, sequenced in a study of CD8+ T cells in alopecia areata (dated by TCRdb to 2017 to 2018). The receptor library was made with the immunoSEQ multiplex PCR assay. RNA was extracted from all samples and reverse transcribed into cDNA as template for TCR sequencing. TCRdb took over this immuneACCESS table, retaining in-frame rearrangements with V and J assigned. Such tables are incomplete; in checked studies, under half of the missing clones stem from an unresolved V gene, and the remainder is unexplained. In this sample the table shows 98,000 or so clones, under 65% of which occur a single time. The ten largest clones take up around a quarter of the sample. The specimen sequenced was NKG2D-low CD8+ T cells sorted from blood. The cell subset or site tag for this specimen amounts to: sorted CD8+ NKG2D-low blood T cells. Receptors were obtained from a human donor with alopecia areata.

The chain recombines TRBV4-1 with TRBJ2-6; no clear D gene. Trimming removed 4 bases from V and 1 base from J, with 5 bases in between. Germline V gene sequence: CDR1 MGHRA, CDR2 YSYEKL. CDR3 length equals 14 residues. The CDR3 DNA follows: TGCGCCAGCAGCCCCGGATCTGGGGCCAACGTCCTGACTTTC. Translation: CASSPGSGANVLTF.

This clone was seen a few times. J is TRBJ2-7 and V is TRBV7-2, with D possibly matching TRBD2 (6 bases). Germline loops: CDR1 SGHTA, CDR2 FQGNSA. The CDR3 has 17 amino acids. The ends were cut back, 2 bases at V and 2 bases at J, with 19 bases in the middle. CDR3 in DNA: TGTGCCAGCAGCTTACTCCCCCCGGGACTCAACACCTACGAGCAGTACTTC. Encoded protein: CASSLLPPGLNTYEQYF.

This clone was counted a single time. CDR3 coding DNA: TGTGCTAGTGGTTTGGCCTACAATGAGCAGTTCTTC. Translation: CASGLAYNEQFF. This sequence joins TRBV12-5 and TRBJ2-1, with no clear D. V shed 1 base and J shed 2 bases, with 0 bases lying between them. Looked up from germline, CDR1 is LGHNT and CDR2 is FRNRAP. This CDR3 is built from 12 residues.

This clone was seen just once. The chain is built from TRBV4-1 and TRBJ2-7; TRBD1 matches 8 bases. The CDR3 contains 14 residues. CDR1 is MGHRA, CDR2 YSYEKL, per germline. Trimming took 6 bases from V and 4 from J; bases not matched to a gene: 8. CDR3 protein: CASSLNQGAYEQYF. CDR3 sequence (DNA): TGCGCCAGCAGTCTAAATCAGGGGGCTTACGAGCAGTACTTC.

The chain is built from TRBV27 and TRBJ2-5; D gene uncertain. The CDR3 covers 14 residues. Trimming took off 8 bases at V and 1 base at J, with 14 bases between the two ends. Germline CDR1 and CDR2: MNHEY and SMNVEV (reference sequence). The DNA for the CDR3 is TGTGCCAGCCGATCCCTGGCAGTCCAAGAGACCCAGTACTTC. This gives the protein CASRSLAVQETQYF.

CDR3 sequence: CASSGTGSSYEQYF. Here the CDR3 DNA reads TGTGCCAGCAGCGGGACAGGGTCCAGCTACGAGCAGTACTTC. The genes are TRBV9 and TRBJ2-7, with 8 bases identical to TRBD1. CDR1 is SGDLS, CDR2 YYNGEE, per germline. V lost 3 bases and J lost 3; bases outside the gene matches: 5. CDR3 length: 14 amino acids.

The chain recombines TRBV7-2 with TRBJ2-1; D unresolved. The V gene's germline CDR1 is SGHTA and CDR2 FQGNSA. This CDR3 has 14 amino acids. Trimming shortened V by 1 base and J by 2 bases, and 6 bases separated the two germline ends. CDR3 coding DNA: TGTGCCAGCAGCTTAGGAGGACCCTACAATGAGCAGTTCTTC. Translated: CASSLGGPYNEQFF.

This clone was seen a handful of times. The V and J genes are TRBV7-9 and TRBJ2-7; TRBD2 aligns across 8 bases. CDR1 is SEHNR and CDR2 is FQNEAQ in the germline V gene (reference sequence). Trimming at V came to 4 bases and at J to 2 bases, leaving 13 bases not matched to a gene. The CDR3 is made up of 17 amino acids. Here the CDR3 reads CASSSPGDSGTTYEQYF. The CDR3 DNA reads TGTGCCAGCAGCTCCCCAGGGGATAGCGGGACCACCTACGAGCAGTACTTC. Filled out from reference TRBV7-9 and TRBJ2-7, the complete variable domain reads DTGVSQNPRHKITKRGQNVTFRCDPISEHNRLYWYRQTLGQGPEFLTYFQNEAQLEKSRLLSDRFSAERPKGSFSTLEIQRTEQGDSAMYLCASSSPGDSGTTYEQYFGPGTRLTVT.

The rearrangement links TRBV28 to TRBJ2-7, with TRBD1 matching over 8 bases. The CDR3 is 15 residues long. Germline V CDR1 and CDR2: MDHEN, SYDVKM. Trimming at V came to 3 bases and at J to 4 bases, leaving 8 bases not matched to a gene. In nucleotides, the CDR3 is TGTGCCAGCAGTTTTCGGACAGGGAATCTTTACGAGCAGTACTTC. It yields the protein CASSFRTGNLYEQYF.

This sequence joins TRBV6-1 and TRBJ2-1, with D possibly being TRBD1 (6 bases). The CDR3 covers 11 residues. Germline V CDR1 and CDR2: MNHNS, SASEGT. V was cut by 6 bases and J by 9 bases, with 9 bases left in between. The CDR3 region is CASRDSSEQFF. As DNA, the CDR3 is TGTGCCAGCAGGGACAGTAGTGAGCAGTTCTTC.

The rearrangement joins TRBV7-9 to TRBJ1-1; perhaps TRBD1 as D (5 bases). The CDR3 is 15 residues long. CDR1 and CDR2 (germline): SEHNR, FQNEAQ (reference sequence). The V gene lost 6 bases and the J gene lost 0 bases, with 14 bases spanning the gap. Here the CDR3 DNA reads TGTGCCAGCAGGCGTCAGGGATCTCTGAACACTGAAGCTTTCTTT. Translation gives CASRRQGSLNTEAFF.

V is TRBV6-1 and J is TRBJ2-7; D unclear. The ends were cut back, 1 base at V and 0 bases at J, with 10 bases in the middle. Germline CDR1 and CDR2: MNHNS and SASEGT. The CDR3 sequence is 15 residues long. The CDR3 loop is CASSEGNLSSYEQYF. The CDR3 DNA reads as TGTGCCAGCAGTGAAGGAAACCTATCCTCCTACGAGCAGTACTTC.

The J gene is TRBJ2-1, the V gene TRBV15, with TRBD1 matching 8 bases. V lost 1 base, J lost 5 bases, and 4 bases stayed unmatched. CDR3 size: 15 residues. Looked up from germline, CDR1 is LNHNV and CDR2 is YYDKDF (reference sequence). This chain's CDR3 is CATSRARDRNNEQFF. In DNA form, the CDR3 reads TGTGCCACCAGCAGAGCCCGGGACAGGAACAATGAGCAGTTCTTC. The full variable domain, in which reference TRBV15 and TRBJ2-1 provide the parts outside the CDR3, is DAMVIQNPRYQVTQFGKPVTLSCSQTLNHNVMYWYQQKSSQAPKLLFHYYDKDFNNEADTPDNFQSRRPNTSFCFLDIRSPGLGDTAMYLCATSRARDRNNEQFFGPGTRLTVL.

The chain links TRBV28 to TRBJ2-7; 12 positions agree with TRBD2. The V segment lost 8 bases and the J segment 7 bases; nucleotides outside the gene matches: 3. Germline V gives CDR1 MDHEN, CDR2 SYDVKM. CDR3 length: 12 amino acids. The CDR3 DNA reads as TGTGCCAGCGCACTAGCGGGAGGTGAGCAGTACTTC. Amino acid sequence: CASALAGGEQYF.

This clone has only a few counts. The rearrangement uses TRBV29-1 and TRBJ2-7, with 7 bases fitting TRBD1. J gave up 0 bases and V 6 bases, and 11 bases lay outside the gene matches. Germline V gene data show CDR1 as SQVTM and CDR2 as ANQGSEA. The CDR3 has 15 residues. The CDR3 nucleotides read TGCAGCGTCATGGCGCCGGGACAGAGCTCCTACGAGCAGTACTTC. Translation: CSVMAPGQSSYEQYF.

The CDR3, as DNA: TGTGCCAGCAGTTTGGGTAGCAGCCAAGAGACCCAGTACTTC. This encodes CASSLGSSQETQYF. The chain carries TRBV27 and TRBJ2-5, with D hard to call. V lost 3 bases and J 1 base, leaving 9 bases between the germline ends. Germline CDR1 is MNHEY and CDR2 is SMNVEV (reference sequence). This CDR3 is 14 amino acids long.

This clone has only a few counts. The chain recombines TRBV27 with TRBJ1-1, with D unclear. The germline V gene encodes CDR1 MNHEY and CDR2 SMNVEV (reference sequence). The CDR3 is 15 amino acids. V lost 5 bases and J lost 4, with 17 bases in between. For the CDR3, the DNA is TGTGCCAGCAGTCCGCAGCCGCTTGGAAGCACTGAAGCTTTCTTT. The encoded protein is CASSPQPLGSTEAFF.

The chain has TRBV7-9 and TRBJ2-7; 9 bases line up with TRBD1. V trimming: 4 bases; J trimming: 3 bases; junction bases outside the gene matches: 7. This CDR3 has 15 residues. Germline lookup yields CDR1 SEHNR and CDR2 FQNEAQ (reference sequence). The CDR3, as DNA: TGTGCCAGCAGCTATTGGGACAGGGAAAACTACGAGCAGTACTTC. Its protein product is CASSYWDRENYEQYF.

V usage is TRBV2 and J usage is TRBJ2-3, with D hard to call. Between the trimmed V and J ends, which lost 4 bases and 4 bases, there was a span of 18 bases. The germline V gene encodes CDR1 SNHLY and CDR2 FYNNEI. This CDR3 spans 16 amino acids. The CDR3 loop is CASSVSPKEGSDTQYF. CDR3 DNA sequence: TGTGCCAGCAGTGTGTCGCCAAAGGAAGGTTCAGATACGCAGTATTTT.

The chain is built from TRBV5-1 and TRBJ2-5; 9 bases map to TRBD1. The CDR3 runs to 15 residues. Unmatched junction bases numbered 10, after V lost 1 base and J lost 9 bases. Germline CDR1 reads SGHRS; CDR2 reads YFSETQ. The CDR3 sequence is CASSLSGTGTVAQYF. CDR3 bases: TGCGCCAGCAGCTTGTCAGGGACAGGGACGGTGGCCCAGTACTTC.

This chain joins TRBV28 and TRBJ2-1; TRBD2 agrees at 13 bases. This CDR3 is built from 15 residues. Germline loops: CDR1 MDHEN, CDR2 SYDVKM. V lost 6 bases to trimming and J lost 2 bases; unmatched junction nucleotides: 1. The CDR3 DNA sequence: TGTGCCAGCAGGGGACTAGCGGGACCCTACAATGAGCAGTTCTTC. Protein: CASRGLAGPYNEQFF.

J is TRBJ2-1 and V is TRBV4-1; 7 bases are shared with TRBD1. The CDR3 has 15 amino acids. After removal of 3 bases from V and 2 bases from J, the junction contained 4 bases not matched to a gene. The V gene's germline CDR1 is MGHRA and CDR2 YSYEKL. CDR3 coding DNA: TGCGCCAGCAGCCAGGGGACAGATACCTACAATGAGCAGTTCTTC. Translating it yields CASSQGTDTYNEQFF.

The chain has TRBV28 and TRBJ2-7; D assignment may be TRBD1 or TRBD2 (5 bases each). The CDR3 length is 12 residues. V gave up 8 bases and J gave up 6 bases, with 14 bases separating them. The germline V gene encodes CDR1 MDHEN and CDR2 SYDVKM. For the CDR3, the DNA is TGTGCCAGCGGGGACGTAGCCTCCGAGCAGTACTTC. Amino acid sequence: CASGDVASEQYF.

This chain links TRBV2 with TRBJ2-1; 11 bases are a match to TRBD1. J was trimmed by 5 bases and V by 9 bases; bases with no gene match: 12. The CDR3 spans 16 residues. CDR1 and CDR2 (germline): SNHLY, FYNNEI. The CDR3 region is CARTWDRGDQDNEQFF. DNA for the CDR3: TGTGCCAGAACCTGGGACAGGGGGGACCAAGACAATGAGCAGTTCTTC.

The chain has TRBV29-1 and TRBJ2-5, with TRBD2 matching 12 bases. Germline values: CDR1 SQVTM, CDR2 ANQGSEA. Germline trimming cut 7 bases from V and 5 bases from J; bases unmatched to any gene: 14. The length of the CDR3 is 16 residues. CDR3: CSANGLAGLVTETQYF. CDR3 in DNA: TGCAGCGCCAACGGACTAGCGGGACTCGTCACGGAGACCCAGTACTTC.